This T cell receptor beta chain was captured in a study of cytomegalovirus exposure and HLA in healthy donors. Study observations and caveats: Across donors, most TCRs were seen rarely, yet some public ones were widespread. Using a false discovery rate of 0.05, a later analysis showed that about 16,000 TCR beta sequences were associated with HLA alleles. Immune exposure information available was restricted to CMV serostatus. Sequencing likely generated an artifact that appeared as a cluster of highly shared sequence variants.

As regards this clone: Its antigen is as yet unknown.

This PCR relied on a set of 60 Vbeta primers and 13 Jbeta primers. The repertoire was sequenced with immunoSEQ multiplex PCR; TCRdb's copy has only in-frame clones and lacks some. The profile shows 200,000 to 250,000 clones, approximately 87% of them singletons. V gave up 1 base and J gave up 4 bases; unmatched junction bases: 6. The germline gives CDR1 SGHNT, CDR2 YYREEE (reference sequence). The CDR3 is 18 amino acids. Sequencing was performed on PBMCs. This chain uses TRBV5-4 with TRBJ2-2; 14 bases are a match to TRBD2. The sequence derives from a human donor in good health. CDR3 nucleotides: TGTGCCAGCAGCTTGTTTGGGACTAGCGGGAGTACCACCGGGGAGCTGTTTTTT. This gives the protein CASSLFGTSGSTTGELFF.